These 18 T cell receptor beta chains originate from one sample sequenced in a study of blood T cell repertoires in COVID-19. Repertoires were generated with immunoSEQ multiplex PCR, while TCRdb's copy carries only in-frame clones and drops some. The sample carries 70,000 to 100,000 clones, 80% to 90% recorded once. Sequenced material: peripheral blood. These receptors all stem from a woman aged 80 or older with acute or convalescent COVID-19.

The chain links TRBV19 to TRBJ2-2; TRBD2 aligns across 7 bases. V lost 0 bases, J lost 4 bases, and 5 bases stayed unmatched. Germline CDR1 and CDR2: LNHDA and SQIVND (reference sequence). The CDR3 covers 16 residues. CDR3 residues: CASSIEMTSFTGELFF. DNA for the CDR3: TGTGCCAGTAGTATAGAGATGACTAGCTTCACCGGGGAGCTGTTTTTT.

The rearrangement joins TRBV24-1 to TRBJ2-5; TRBD1 is a possible D gene (7 bases). Trimming removed 4 bases at V and 1 base at J, with 12 bases between. Looked up from germline, CDR1 is KGHDR and CDR2 is SFDVKD. The CDR3 is made up of 15 amino acids. The DNA for the CDR3 is TGTGCCACCAGTGACCCAGGGGGGTTCCAAGAGACCCAGTACTTC. It yields the protein CATSDPGGFQETQYF.

The DNA for the CDR3 is TGTGCCAGCAGTGAAAACAGGGGGCGAACCGGGGAGCTGTTTTTT. It encodes CASSENRGRTGELFF. The chain uses TRBV6-1 and TRBJ2-2; 9 bases fit TRBD1. V gave up 2 bases and J gave up 5 bases; unmatched junction bases: 3. This CDR3 is 15 amino acids long. Per the germline V gene, CDR1 is MNHNS and CDR2 is SASEGT.

The chain employs TRBV9 and TRBJ1-1; 10 bases line up with TRBD1. The CDR3 is 14 residues long. From germline, CDR1 is SGDLS and CDR2 YYNGEE. Trimming cost V 0 bases and J 6 bases; bases outside gene matches: 2. Here the CDR3 reads CASSVGDRGSEAFF. Written as DNA, the CDR3 is TGTGCCAGCAGCGTAGGGGACAGGGGATCTGAAGCTTTCTTT.

This chain joins TRBV6-2 or TRBV6-3 and TRBJ1-2, with D uncertain. V was trimmed by 7 bases and J by 2 bases, leaving 17 bases between them. Germline V gives CDR1 MNHEY, CDR2 SVGEGT. The CDR3 totals 15 residues. CDR3 amino acids: CASTPLDWKNYGYTF. The CDR3 DNA sequence: TGTGCCAGCACCCCCCTCGACTGGAAGAACTATGGCTACACCTTC.

The chain couples TRBV2 to TRBJ1-1; TRBD1 aligns across 7 bases. The CDR3 is 15 amino acids. Unmatched junction bases numbered 10, after V lost 8 bases and J lost 1 base. In germline, CDR1 is SNHLY, CDR2 FYNNEI. The chain's CDR3 is CASGTVQGGNTEAFF. The CDR3 DNA sequence: TGTGCCAGCGGAACCGTCCAGGGGGGGAACACTGAAGCTTTCTTT.

The V gene is TRBV28, the J gene TRBJ1-1, with a tentative D call TRBD1 (6 bases). The germline V and J ends were trimmed by 10 bases and 6 bases, with 12 bases remaining between them. Germline V gives CDR1 MDHEN, CDR2 SYDVKM. CDR3 length: 11 amino acids. The CDR3 DNA sequence: TGTGCCACTCGAGGACAGCCTGAAGCTTTCTTT. Translated: CATRGQPEAFF.

The rearrangement joins TRBV5-1 to TRBJ2-1, with 7 bases aligning to TRBD1. Germline CDR1 is SGHRS and CDR2 is YFSETQ. V lost 2 bases and J lost 3; bases outside the gene matches: 5. This CDR3 has 15 amino acids. CDR3 protein: CASSLRQGVYNEQFF. As DNA, the CDR3 is TGCGCCAGCAGCTTAAGACAGGGAGTCTACAATGAGCAGTTCTTC.

The V and J genes are TRBV24-1 and TRBJ1-1; D is undetermined. Trimming stripped 8 bases from V and 5 bases from J, with 8 bases between. Looked up from germline, CDR1 is KGHDR and CDR2 is SFDVKD. This CDR3 is built from 11 residues. The CDR3 reads CATTRGTEAFF. Here the CDR3 DNA reads TGTGCCACCACAAGAGGAACTGAAGCTTTCTTT.

This clone showed up just once. The chain employs TRBV5-5 and TRBJ1-1; possible D gene TRBD1, 6 bases. The CDR3 runs to 15 residues. V lost 4 bases and J 6 bases, leaving 19 bases between the germline ends. Germline V gene sequence: CDR1 SGHKS, CDR2 YYEKEE (reference sequence). The CDR3 reads CASSAGGQPFAEAFF. Here the CDR3 DNA reads TGTGCCAGCAGCGCCGGGGGGCAGCCATTCGCTGAAGCTTTCTTT.

The chain has TRBV10-3 and TRBJ1-5, with a possible D match to TRBD1 (6 bases). Trimming stripped 3 bases from V and 6 bases from J, with 15 bases between. Germline V gene sequence: CDR1 ENHRY, CDR2 SYGVKD. CDR3 length equals 15 residues. Written as DNA, the CDR3 is TGTGCCATCAGTGAAGGGGGGGCCGCGGGTCAGCCCCAGCATTTT. Translation gives CAISEGGAAGQPQHF.

The V call is TRBV19, the J call TRBJ2-7, with TRBD2 matching 9 bases. V lost 7 bases and J lost 6; bases outside the gene matches: 13. CDR1 is LNHDA, CDR2 SQIVND, per germline (reference sequence). The CDR3 loop spans 15 amino acids. For the CDR3, the DNA is TGTGCCAGTAAATTGTCCCCTAGCGGGGTTGGCGAGCAGTACTTC. Translation: CASKLSPSGVGEQYF.

The chain links TRBV7-6 to TRBJ1-1; 11 bases fit TRBD1. Losses at the gene ends were 1 base for V and 1 base for J; bases not matched to a gene: 11. The CDR3 loop spans 19 amino acids. Germline lookup yields CDR1 SGHVS and CDR2 FNYEAQ. The CDR3 sequence is CASSLGIGQGALRNTEAFF. The CDR3 coding sequence is TGTGCCAGCAGCTTAGGGATCGGACAGGGGGCTCTTCGGAACACTGAAGCTTTCTTT.

This chain joins TRBV9 and TRBJ2-5, with 10 bases that match TRBD1. The CDR3 has 17 amino acids. J gave up 5 bases and V 2 bases, and 12 bases lay outside the gene matches. Germline V gene sequence: CDR1 SGDLS, CDR2 YYNGEE. CDR3 sequence: CASSVHPDRGQWETQYF. CDR3 coding DNA: TGTGCCAGCAGCGTGCACCCTGACAGGGGGCAATGGGAGACCCAGTACTTC.

In this sample, this clone turned up once. The V call is TRBV6-2 or TRBV6-3, the J call TRBJ2-5; the match to TRBD1 covers 9 bases. J was trimmed by 10 bases and V by 5 bases; bases with no gene match: 14. CDR3 length equals 15 residues. Germline lookup yields CDR1 MNHEY and CDR2 SVGEGT. This CDR3 is CASSPDRGTLGNQYF. The CDR3, as DNA: TGTGCCAGCAGTCCCGACAGGGGGACCCTCGGAAACCAGTACTTC.

In nucleotides, the CDR3 is TGTGCCAGTACCTTTAGTCAGGTTTCTGAAGCTTTCTTT. This gives the protein CASTFSQVSEAFF. The genes are TRBV19 and TRBJ1-1; no clear D. The CDR3 spans 13 residues. V shed 7 bases and J shed 6 bases, with 15 bases lying between them. The germline CDR1 and CDR2 sequences are LNHDA and SQIVND (reference sequence).

V and J are TRBV5-6 and TRBJ1-4, with D hard to call. The CDR3 extends over 17 amino acids. Trimming left V 0 bases short and J 0 bases short, with 12 bases between. Germline loops: CDR1 SGHDT, CDR2 YYEEEE. The CDR3 protein is CASSLASIGATNEKLFF. The CDR3, as DNA: TGTGCCAGCAGCTTGGCTTCGATCGGGGCAACTAATGAAAAACTGTTTTTT.

The chain combines TRBV6-4 with TRBJ2-1; D is unclear. Trimming took off 6 bases at V and 0 bases at J, with 15 bases between the two ends. CDR1 and CDR2 (germline): MRHNA, SNTAGT. CDR3 length: 16 residues. The chain's CDR3 is CASRERAASSYNEQFF. The CDR3 bases are TGTGCCAGCAGGGAGCGAGCTGCCTCCTCCTACAATGAGCAGTTCTTC.